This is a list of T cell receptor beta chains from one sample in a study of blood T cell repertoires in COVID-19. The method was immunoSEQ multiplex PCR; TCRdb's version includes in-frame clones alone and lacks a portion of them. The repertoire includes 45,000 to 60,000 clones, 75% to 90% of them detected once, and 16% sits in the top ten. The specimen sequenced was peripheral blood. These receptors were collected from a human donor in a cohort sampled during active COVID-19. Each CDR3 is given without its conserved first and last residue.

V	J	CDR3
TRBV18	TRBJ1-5	ASSPGQGVDQPQH
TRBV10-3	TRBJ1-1	AIRDRVDTEAF
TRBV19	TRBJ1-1	ATTQSANTEAF
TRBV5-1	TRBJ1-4	ASSQDRAGEKLF
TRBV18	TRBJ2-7	ASSPGSGTTYEQY
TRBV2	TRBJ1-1	ASRIRGEGTEAF
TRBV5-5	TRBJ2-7	ASSLASVGLNEQY
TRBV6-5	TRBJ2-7	ASSSSGAGNYEQY
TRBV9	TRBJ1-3	ASSVGTGSVGNTIY
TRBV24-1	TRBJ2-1	ATSQGSLNEQF
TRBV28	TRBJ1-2	ASRPSVANGYT
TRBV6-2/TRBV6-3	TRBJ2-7	ASSYKVAGGRYEQY
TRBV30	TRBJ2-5	AWSVVGVQETQY
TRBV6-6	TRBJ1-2	ASSLDRGEGYT
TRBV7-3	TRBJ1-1	ASSLTDTTEAF
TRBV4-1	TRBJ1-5	ASSQDFGGRGSNQPQH
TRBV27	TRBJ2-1	ASSFRDSDNEQF
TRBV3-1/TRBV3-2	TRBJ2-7	ASSPRMDGSYAYEQY
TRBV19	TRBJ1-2	ATWTDRSTLEVGYT
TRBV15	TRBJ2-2	ATSAVHGELF
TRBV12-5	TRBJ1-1	ASGSQGATEAF
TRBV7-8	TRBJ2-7	ASSRQGAPPLSYEQY
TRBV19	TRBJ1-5	ASTTRQGAYNQPQH
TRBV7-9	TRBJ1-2	ASSFTGVRYGYT
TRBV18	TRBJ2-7	ASSPTTGTSFYEQY
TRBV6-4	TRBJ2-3	ASSGQRGDTQY
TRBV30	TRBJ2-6	AWSVGGSGANVLT
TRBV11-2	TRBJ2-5	ASSPHGGSNQETQY
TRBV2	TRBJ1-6	ASTQSTGNNSPLH
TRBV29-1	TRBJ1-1	SVEGRLNTEAF
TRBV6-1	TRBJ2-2	ASSEQGTGELF
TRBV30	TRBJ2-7	AWSHGTAYEQY
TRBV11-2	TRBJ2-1	ASSLSQGTFNEQF
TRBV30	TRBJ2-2	AWSRTALATGELF
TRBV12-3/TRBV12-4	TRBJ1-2	ASRSTGSFGYT
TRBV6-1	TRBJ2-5	ASSEGTGGLAGGETQY
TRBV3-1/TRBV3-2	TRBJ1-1	ASSQEPVVGAF
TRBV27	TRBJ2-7	ASANRVGQGSYEQY
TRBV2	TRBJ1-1	ASRTTGNTEAF
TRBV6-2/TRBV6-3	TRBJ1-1	ASSRQASTEAF
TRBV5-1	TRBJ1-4	ASSLSPGHSEKLF
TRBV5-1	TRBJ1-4	ASRADREKLF
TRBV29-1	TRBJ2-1	SVDGRGTSLSSYNEQF
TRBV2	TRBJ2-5	ASSVELAGGGETQY
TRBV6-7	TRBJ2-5	ASREPQFKRCETQY
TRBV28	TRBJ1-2	ASSLGTGSYGYT
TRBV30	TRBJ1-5	AWSVGQVNQPQH
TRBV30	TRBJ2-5	ASTPGGADQETQY
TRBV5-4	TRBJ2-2	ASSLSAGANTGELF
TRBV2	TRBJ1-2	ASMMEGARGYT
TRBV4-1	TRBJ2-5	ASSQRETAVETQY
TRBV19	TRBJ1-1	ATSSERHLNTEAF
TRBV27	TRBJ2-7	ASSLFGQGDRKQY
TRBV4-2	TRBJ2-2	ASSQEWAPGLATGELF
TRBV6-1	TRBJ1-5	ASSETIFTLQPQH
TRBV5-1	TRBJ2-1	ASSLALASGAYNEQF
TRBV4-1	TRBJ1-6	ASSQVPTEYNSPLH
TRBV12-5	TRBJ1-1	ASGLTPNTEAF
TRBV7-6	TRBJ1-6	ASSPRWDSPLH
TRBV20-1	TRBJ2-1	SASIGGNEQF